These 25 T cell receptor beta chains originate from one sample sequenced in a study of OX40 agonist ivuxolimab in advanced cancers. Profiled with immunoSEQ multiplex PCR; TCRdb holds only in-frame clones, not every one. Of just under 100,000 clones detected, approximately 93% appear once; the ten largest clones hold 0.15% to 0.2%. The sequencing here drew on CD4+ or CD8+ T cells sorted from blood, taken in a trial of the OX40 agonist ivuxolimab. These receptors were collected from an adult with an advanced solid tumor such as melanoma, head and neck, liver or kidney cancer.

This clone was detected once. Here the CDR3 DNA reads TGTGCCAGCAGCCCAACAGGGCTCACTGAAGCTTTCTTT. Amino acids: CASSPTGLTEAFF. The gene calls are TRBV9 and TRBJ1-1; tentative D call: TRBD1 (6 bases). Per germline, CDR1 SGDLS and CDR2 YYNGEE. There are 13 residues in the CDR3. Trimming took off 4 bases at V and 4 bases at J, with 11 bases between the two ends.

The CDR3, as DNA: TGTGCCAGTAGTATCAACGGCCGAGACGTTAATCAGCCCCAGCATTTT. This translates into CASSINGRDVNQPQHF. The chain couples TRBV19 to TRBJ1-5; D not certain. The V and J ends lost 3 bases and 4 bases respectively, with 16 bases between them. Germline lookup yields CDR1 LNHDA and CDR2 SQIVND (reference sequence). The CDR3 extends over 16 amino acids.

This sequence joins TRBV29-1 and TRBJ1-5; 8 bases are shared with TRBD1. The germline V gene has CDR1 SQVTM and CDR2 ANQGSEA. Unmatched junction bases numbered 1, after V lost 5 bases and J lost 4 bases. The CDR3 loop spans 12 amino acids. The CDR3 coding sequence is TGCAGCGTTCGACAGGGGAATCAGCCCCAGCATTTT. This gives the protein CSVRQGNQPQHF. Based on the CDR3 plus reference TRBV29-1 and TRBJ1-5, the full variable domain is SAVISQKPSRDICQRGTSLTIQCQVDSQVTMMFWYRQQPGQSLTLIATANQGSEATYESGFVIDKFPISRPNLTFSTLTVSNMSPEDSSIYLCSVRQGNQPQHFGDGTRLSIL.

For the CDR3, the DNA is TGCGCCAGCAGCCAAGAAGACCGGAGAAGGACTTACAATGAGCAGTTCTTC. Translating gives CASSQEDRRRTYNEQFF. The V call is TRBV4-1, the J call TRBJ2-1, with D possibly TRBD2 on 5 matching bases. The length of the CDR3 is 17 residues. V lost 0 bases and J 4 bases, leaving 16 bases between the germline ends. Per germline, CDR1 MGHRA and CDR2 YSYEKL.

This sequence joins TRBV6-6 and TRBJ2-7; D not certain. The ends were cut back, 4 bases at V and 3 bases at J, with 7 bases in the middle. This CDR3 spans 12 amino acids. From germline, CDR1 is MNHNY and CDR2 SVGAGI (reference sequence). CDR3 residues: CASSSFHYEQYF. The CDR3 nucleotides are TGTGCCAGCAGTTCCTTCCACTACGAGCAGTACTTC.

This chain connects TRBV14 to TRBJ2-5; 12 bases agree with TRBD1. From germline, CDR1 is SGHDN and CDR2 FVKESK. J was trimmed by 5 bases and V by 8 bases; bases with no gene match: 9. This CDR3 region has 15 residues. The chain's CDR3 is CASVRDRGLEETQYF. CDR3 in DNA: TGTGCCAGCGTCCGGGACAGGGGGCTGGAGGAGACCCAGTACTTC.

J is TRBJ2-3 and V is TRBV15; possibly TRBD2 for D (5 bases). Trimming took 2 bases from V and 4 from J, leaving 13 bases between them. Germline V gene data show CDR1 as LNHNV and CDR2 as YYDKDF (reference sequence). The CDR3 runs 15 residues. The chain's CDR3 is CATSRRGVDPDTQYF. The CDR3 DNA follows: TGTGCCACCAGCAGACGGGGAGTTGATCCAGATACGCAGTATTTT.

The DNA of the CDR3 is TGCGCCAGCAGCCAAGACAGGGGTAGCACAGATACGCAGTATTTT. It is translated as CASSQDRGSTDTQYF. The chain couples TRBV4-3 to TRBJ2-3; TRBD1 might be the D (6 bases). Trimming took 0 bases from V and 0 from J, leaving 7 bases between them. Germline V gene lookup returns CDR1 LGHNA and CDR2 YSLEER. CDR3 size: 15 residues.

This chain uses TRBV29-1 with TRBJ1-5; 8 nucleotides line up with TRBD1. The length of the CDR3 is 13 residues. CDR1 and CDR2 (germline): SQVTM, ANQGSEA. V gave up 7 bases and J gave up 6 bases; unmatched junction bases: 8. CDR3 region: CSAQGQAGQPQHF. In nucleotides, the CDR3 is TGCAGCGCTCAGGGACAGGCGGGTCAGCCCCAGCATTTT.

The rearrangement uses TRBV6-5 and TRBJ1-2; TRBD1 matches 7 bases. The CDR3 sequence is 15 residues long. The germline V gene has CDR1 MNHEY and CDR2 SVGAGI. Trimming took 6 bases from V and 0 from J; bases not matched to a gene: 7. The CDR3 loop reads CASRLYRGANYGYTF. The CDR3 DNA is TGTGCCAGCAGACTTTACAGGGGCGCTAACTATGGCTACACCTTC.

The chain employs TRBV19 and TRBJ1-1; D gene ambiguous. V lost 10 bases and J lost 1, with 7 bases in between. Germline CDR1 and CDR2: LNHDA and SQIVND (reference sequence). The CDR3 length is 11 residues. As DNA, the CDR3 is TGTGCCACTCTCCGGAACACTGAAGCTTTCTTT. Its translation: CATLRNTEAFF.

This clone was observed a single time. The chain is built from TRBV11-2 and TRBJ1-2, with TRBD1 as a possible D gene (5 bases). Germline V lookup: CDR1 SGHAT, CDR2 FQNNGV. This CDR3 has 14 residues. The germline V and J ends were trimmed by 0 bases and 1 base, with 6 bases remaining between them. The DNA of the CDR3 is TGTGCCAGCAGCTTAGACAGGGATAACTATGGCTACACCTTC. Translation: CASSLDRDNYGYTF.

This clone has more than one count but fewer than ten. This sequence joins TRBV29-1 and TRBJ2-5; 7 bases are a match to TRBD1. The germline V gene encodes CDR1 SQVTM and CDR2 ANQGSEA. The CDR3 has 14 amino acids. V gave up 5 bases and J gave up 3 bases; unmatched junction bases: 9. The DNA of the CDR3 is TGCAGCGTTAGCAGGGGGTCGGGGAAAGAGACCCAGTACTTC. Translation gives CSVSRGSGKETQYF. The entire variable domain, with the rest obtained from reference TRBV29-1 and TRBJ2-5, is as follows: SAVISQKPSRDICQRGTSLTIQCQVDSQVTMMFWYRQQPGQSLTLIATANQGSEATYESGFVIDKFPISRPNLTFSTLTVSNMSPEDSSIYLCSVSRGSGKETQYFGPGTRLLVL.

The chain links TRBV10-2 to TRBJ1-1, with D tentatively TRBD1 (6 bases). V lost 6 bases and J 7 bases, leaving 15 bases between the germline ends. The CDR3 totals 13 residues. Germline V gives CDR1 WSHSY, CDR2 SAAADI. The CDR3 nucleotides read TGCGCCAGCAGAGGGCAGGGGAGCGATGAAGCTTTCTTT. It translates to CASRGQGSDEAFF.

The rearrangement links TRBV11-3 to TRBJ2-2; D remains unclear. Per the germline V gene, CDR1 is SGHNT and CDR2 is YENEEA. The CDR3 consists of 15 residues. V lost 0 bases to trimming and J lost 0 bases, with 5 bases between them. The CDR3 loop is CASSLDLANTGELFF. Written as DNA, the CDR3 is TGTGCCAGCAGCTTAGATCTAGCGAACACCGGGGAGCTGTTTTTT. The full variable domain, with the rest looked up from reference TRBV11-3 and TRBJ2-2, is EAGVVQSPRYKIIEKKQPVAFWCNPISGHNTLYWYLQNLGQGPELLIRYENEEAVDDSQLPKDRFSAERLKGVDSTLKIQPAELGDSAVYLCASSLDLANTGELFFGEGSRLTVL.

The chain has TRBV5-6 and TRBJ1-2; perhaps TRBD1 as D (6 bases). Per the germline V gene, CDR1 is SGHDT and CDR2 is YYEEEE. CDR3 length equals 16 residues. Trimming stripped 4 bases from V and 7 bases from J, with 23 bases between. This CDR3 reads CASSTTFAWDNRGYTF. The DNA of the CDR3 is TGTGCCAGCAGCACTACGTTTGCGTGGGACAATCGTGGCTACACCTTC. Together with reference TRBV5-6 and TRBJ1-2, the CDR3 gives the full variable domain: DAGVTQSPTHLIKTRGQQVTLRCSPKSGHDTVSWYQQALGQGPQFIFQYYEEEERQRGNFPDRFSGHQFPNYSSELNVNALLLGDSALYLCASSTTFAWDNRGYTFGSGTRLTVV.

The V call is TRBV10-3, the J call TRBJ1-2; 10 positions match TRBD1. There are 15 residues in the CDR3. CDR1 and CDR2 (germline): ENHRY, SYGVKD. V gave up 5 bases and J gave up 5 bases; unmatched junction bases: 8. The CDR3 sequence: CAISTLGQGVYGYTF. DNA for the CDR3: TGTGCCATCAGTACACTTGGACAGGGGGTATATGGCTACACCTTC.

V and J are TRBV10-1 and TRBJ1-2, with TRBD1 identical over 10 bases. Per the germline V gene, CDR1 is WNHNN and CDR2 is SYGVQD (reference sequence). After removal of 6 bases from V and 7 bases from J, the junction contained 14 bases not matched to a gene. This CDR3 is 16 amino acids long. In nucleotides, the CDR3 is TGCGCCAGCAGCCCCTCGGGGACAGGGGACGGGGGTGGCTACACCTTC. It specifies CASSPSGTGDGGGYTF.

The chain links TRBV19 to TRBJ1-4; D may be TRBD1 (5 bases). Germline V gives CDR1 LNHDA, CDR2 SQIVND (reference sequence). This CDR3 has 12 residues. V shed 4 bases and J shed 8 bases, with 8 bases lying between them. The DNA for the CDR3 is TGTGCCAGTAGTAAGAGGGGCGAAAAACTGTTTTTT. As protein: CASSKRGEKLFF.

This clone was detected once. The genes are TRBV6-5 and TRBJ1-2; no clear D. The CDR3 covers 14 residues. The germline gives CDR1 MNHEY, CDR2 SVGAGI. Trimming shortened V by 2 bases and J by 8 bases, and 15 bases separated the two germline ends. The CDR3 loop reads CASSYRAGLSGYTF. CDR3 DNA sequence: TGTGCCAGCAGTTACCGCGCGGGGTTGAGCGGCTACACCTTC.

This clone appeared once. This sequence joins TRBV5-6 and TRBJ2-1; TRBD2 matches 12 bases. With 7 bases clipped from V and 7 bases from J, the junction kept 12 bases outside the gene matches. Per the germline V gene, CDR1 is SGHDT and CDR2 is YYEEEE. The CDR3 has 16 residues. The CDR3 region has the DNA TGTGCCAGCGGCCTCCAGGGACTAGCGGGTCGAAATGAGCAGTTCTTC. Translated: CASGLQGLAGRNEQFF.

The chain combines TRBV18 with TRBJ1-1, with a weak D call TRBD1 (5 bases). The germline V gene encodes CDR1 KGHSH and CDR2 LQKENI. Trimming stripped 5 bases from V and 2 bases from J, with 9 bases between. The length of the CDR3 is 13 residues. CDR3 residues: CASSDSFNTEAFF. The CDR3 DNA reads TGTGCCAGCTCAGACAGTTTCAACACTGAAGCTTTCTTT.

The V and J genes are TRBV9 and TRBJ1-1; D gene ambiguous. The germline V and J ends were trimmed by 3 bases and 4 bases, with 16 bases remaining between them. CDR3 length: 15 amino acids. CDR1 is SGDLS and CDR2 is YYNGEE in the germline V gene. CDR3 nucleotides: TGTGCCAGCAGCGCCCTAGACTTGGGAGGCACTGAAGCTTTCTTT. It is translated as CASSALDLGGTEAFF.

CDR3 DNA sequence: TGTGCCAGTAGTATAGAGGCGCTCTCCTCTTATGGCTACACCTTC. Translated: CASSIEALSSYGYTF. The chain is built from TRBV19 and TRBJ1-2; D gene uncertain. Trimming cost V 0 bases and J 5 bases, with 13 bases left between them. Germline CDR1 and CDR2: LNHDA and SQIVND (reference sequence). CDR3 length: 15 residues.

This clone was seen only a few times. The chain is built from TRBV4-3 and TRBJ1-1; 9 bases match TRBD1. The CDR3 spans 15 residues. V was clipped by 0 bases and J by 11 bases; unmatched bases: 10. Germline V lookup: CDR1 LGHNA, CDR2 YSLEER. The CDR3 DNA follows: TGCGCCAGCAGCCAAGAAGGGACAGGGCAGGGTGGGGCTTTCTTT. This codes for CASSQEGTGQGGAFF.